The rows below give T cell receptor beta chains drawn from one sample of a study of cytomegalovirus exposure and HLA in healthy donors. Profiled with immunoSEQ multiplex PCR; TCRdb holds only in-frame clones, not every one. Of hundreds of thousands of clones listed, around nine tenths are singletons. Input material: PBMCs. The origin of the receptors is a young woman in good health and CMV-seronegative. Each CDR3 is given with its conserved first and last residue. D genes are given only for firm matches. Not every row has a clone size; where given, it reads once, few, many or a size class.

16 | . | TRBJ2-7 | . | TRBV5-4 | CASSSMMRGPPYEQYF | TGTGCCAGCAGCTCGATGATGCGGGGGCCCCCCTACGAGCAGTACTTC
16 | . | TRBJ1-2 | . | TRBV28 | CASSFSRGGSNYGYTF | TGTGCCAGCAGTTTTTCCCGGGGGGGATCTAACTATGGCTACACCTTC
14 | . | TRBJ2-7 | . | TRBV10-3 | CAIEEPFSSYEQYF | TGTGCCATCGAAGAGCCGTTTAGCTCCTACGAGCAGTACTTC
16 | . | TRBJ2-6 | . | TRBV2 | CASSPRTDLGANVLTF | TGTGCCAGCAGTCCTAGGACAGATCTGGGGGCCAACGTCCTGACTTTC
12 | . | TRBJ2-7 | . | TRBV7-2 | CASSPPSYEQYF | TGTGCCAGCAGCCCCCCGTCCTACGAGCAGTACTTC
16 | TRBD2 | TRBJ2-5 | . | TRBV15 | CATSRGGLAGAETQYF | TGTGCCACCAGCAGAGGGGGACTAGCGGGAGCAGAGACCCAGTACTTC
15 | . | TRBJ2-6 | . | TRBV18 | CASSPQVSGANVLTF | TGTGCCAGCTCACCTCAGGTCTCTGGGGCCAACGTCCTGACTTTC
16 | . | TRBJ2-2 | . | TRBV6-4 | CASSSNHRENTGELFF | TGTGCCAGCAGCAGTAATCACAGGGAGAACACCGGGGAGCTGTTTTTT
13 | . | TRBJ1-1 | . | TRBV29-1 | CSVGVPGGTEAFF | TGCAGCGTTGGGGTCCCCGGCGGGACTGAAGCTTTCTTT
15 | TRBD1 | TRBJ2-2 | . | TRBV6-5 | CASSHRGPKAGELFF | TGTGCCAGCAGCCACAGGGGACCCAAGGCCGGGGAGCTGTTTTTT
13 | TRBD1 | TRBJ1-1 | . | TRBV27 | CASTDYRGTEAFF | TGTGCCAGTACGGACTACAGGGGAACTGAAGCTTTCTTT
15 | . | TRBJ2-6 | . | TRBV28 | CASSFGGSGANVLTF | TGTGCCAGCAGTTTCGGGGGCTCTGGGGCCAACGTCCTGACTTTC
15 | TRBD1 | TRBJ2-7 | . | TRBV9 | CASSPGTASPYEQYF | TGTGCCAGCAGCCCCGGGACAGCCTCGCCCTACGAGCAGTACTTC
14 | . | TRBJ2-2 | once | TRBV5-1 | CASSLTGNTGELFF | TGCGCCAGCAGCTTGACGGGAAACACCGGGGAGCTGTTTTTT
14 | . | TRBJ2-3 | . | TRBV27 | CASSPGQHTDTQYF | TGTGCCAGCAGTCCAGGACAGCACACAGATACGCAGTATTTT
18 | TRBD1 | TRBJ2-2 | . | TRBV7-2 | CAGPRRDRVYGYAGELFF | TGTGCCGGACCGAGACGGGACAGGGTTTACGGTTACGCCGGGGAGCTGTTTTTT
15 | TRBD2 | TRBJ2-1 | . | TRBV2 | CASSPVLAGDNEQFF | TGTGCCAGCAGTCCCGTACTAGCGGGAGACAATGAGCAGTTCTTC
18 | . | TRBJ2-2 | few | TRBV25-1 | CASSEIGSGTHVPGELFF | TGTGCCAGCAGTGAAATAGGCTCCGGGACTCACGTCCCCGGGGAGCTGTTTTTT
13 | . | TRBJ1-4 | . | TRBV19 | CAVRGGIREKLFF | TGTGCCGTAAGGGGGGGGATTCGTGAAAAACTGTTTTTT
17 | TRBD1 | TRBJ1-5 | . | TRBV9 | CASTLPKNRGGNQPQHF | TGTGCCAGCACCTTACCCAAAAACAGGGGAGGCAATCAGCCCCAGCATTTT
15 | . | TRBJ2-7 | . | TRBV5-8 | CASSPYYERAYEQYF | TGTGCCAGCAGCCCATACTACGAGAGGGCCTACGAGCAGTACTTC
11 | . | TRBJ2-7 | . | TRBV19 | CASSSRDLMYF | TGTGCCAGTAGTTCCCGGGACTTGATGTACTTC
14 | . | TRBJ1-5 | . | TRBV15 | CATSRVQAQQPQHF | TGTGCCACCAGCAGAGTCCAAGCCCAACAGCCCCAGCATTTT
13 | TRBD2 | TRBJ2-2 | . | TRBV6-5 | CATLPGGAGELFF | TGTGCCACCCTACCCGGGGGGGCCGGGGAGCTGTTTTTT
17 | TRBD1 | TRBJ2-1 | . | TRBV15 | CATSAWIHGTGINEQFF | TGTGCCACCAGCGCGTGGATTCACGGGACAGGTATCAATGAGCAGTTCTTC
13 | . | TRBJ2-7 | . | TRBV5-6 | CASSLAWGGEQYF | TGTGCCAGCAGCTTGGCCTGGGGCGGCGAGCAGTACTTC
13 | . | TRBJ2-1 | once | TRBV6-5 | CASSRSGDNEQFF | TGTGCCAGCAGTAGGTCAGGGGACAATGAGCAGTTCTTC
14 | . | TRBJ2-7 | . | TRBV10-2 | CASKSRKASYEQYF | TGCGCCAGCAAATCCAGGAAGGCCTCCTACGAGCAGTACTTC
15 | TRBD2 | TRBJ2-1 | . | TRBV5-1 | CASSLGLAGYNEQFF | TGCGCCAGCAGCTTGGGACTAGCGGGGTACAATGAGCAGTTCTTC
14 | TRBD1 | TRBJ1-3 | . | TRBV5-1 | CASSPGGIGNTIYF | TGCGCCAGCAGCCCAGGGGGAATTGGAAACACCATATATTTT
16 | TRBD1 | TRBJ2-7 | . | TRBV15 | CATSTPRTGSHYEQYF | TGTGCCACCAGCACCCCTCGGACAGGGTCACACTACGAGCAGTACTTC
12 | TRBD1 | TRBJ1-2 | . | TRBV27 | CASSGQGYGYTF | TGTGCCAGCTCGGGACAGGGCTATGGCTACACCTTC
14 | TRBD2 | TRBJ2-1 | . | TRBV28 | CASTPGGPYNEQFF | TGTGCCAGCACCCCGGGGGGACCTTACAATGAGCAGTTCTTC
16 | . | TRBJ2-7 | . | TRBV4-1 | CASSPQAGPLVDEQYF | TGCGCCAGCAGCCCGCAGGCGGGGCCCCTTGTTGACGAGCAGTACTTC
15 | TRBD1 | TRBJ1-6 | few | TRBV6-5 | CASSYQQGGGSPLHF | TGTGCCAGCAGTTACCAACAGGGGGGAGGATCACCCCTCCACTTT
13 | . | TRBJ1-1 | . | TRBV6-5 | CASSYDGSTEAFF | TGTGCCAGCAGTTATGATGGTAGCACTGAAGCTTTCTTT
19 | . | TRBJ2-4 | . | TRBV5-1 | CASSFRGSDSAVAKNIQYF | TGCGCCAGCAGCTTTCGCGGATCCGACAGCGCGGTAGCCAAAAACATTCAGTACTTC
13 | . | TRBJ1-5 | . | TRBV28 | CASFGGFRQPQHF | TGTGCCAGCTTCGGAGGGTTTCGGCAGCCCCAGCATTTT
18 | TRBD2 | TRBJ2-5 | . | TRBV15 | CATSRGVLGAGVQETQYF | TGTGCCACCAGCAGAGGTGTCTTAGGAGCGGGAGTACAAGAGACCCAGTACTTC
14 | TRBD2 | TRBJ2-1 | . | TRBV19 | CASSIVPSGNEQFF | TGTGCCAGTAGTATAGTTCCTAGCGGAAATGAGCAGTTCTTC
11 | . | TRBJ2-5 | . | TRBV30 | CAWMPGETQYF | TGTGCCTGGATGCCGGGAGAGACCCAGTACTTC
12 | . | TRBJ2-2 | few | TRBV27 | CASSFSTGELFF | TGTGCCAGCAGTTTTAGCACCGGGGAGCTGTTTTTT
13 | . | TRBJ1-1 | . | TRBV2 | CASYIQQNTEAFF | TGTGCCAGCTATATTCAACAGAACACTGAAGCTTTCTTT
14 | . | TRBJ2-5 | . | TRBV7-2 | CASSPIRRPETQYF | TGTGCCAGCAGCCCCATACGGAGGCCGGAGACCCAGTACTTC
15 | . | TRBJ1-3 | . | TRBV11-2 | CASSPEDSSGNTIYF | TGTGCCAGCAGCCCCGAGGACAGCTCTGGAAACACCATATATTTT
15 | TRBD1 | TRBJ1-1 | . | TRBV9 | CASSPPTGVGAEAFF | TGTGCCAGCAGCCCCCCGACAGGGGTGGGTGCTGAAGCTTTCTTT
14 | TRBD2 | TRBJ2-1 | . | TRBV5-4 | CASSLVQREGEQFF | TGTGCCAGCAGCTTGGTCCAGCGGGAGGGCGAGCAGTTCTTC
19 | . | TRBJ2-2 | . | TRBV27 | CASISGDPYNTANTGELFF | TGTGCCAGCATTTCAGGGGACCCCTACAATACCGCGAACACCGGGGAGCTGTTTTTT
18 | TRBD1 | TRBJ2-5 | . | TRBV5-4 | CASSLGIGQGAGWETQYF | TGTGCCAGCAGCTTGGGGATTGGGCAGGGGGCAGGTTGGGAGACCCAGTACTTC
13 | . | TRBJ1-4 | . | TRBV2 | CASSRGFGEKLFF | TGTGCCAGCAGTAGGGGGTTTGGTGAAAAACTGTTTTTT
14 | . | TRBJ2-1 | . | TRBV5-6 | CASTDVPNHSEQFF | TGTGCCAGCACCGACGTCCCGAACCACAGTGAGCAGTTCTTC
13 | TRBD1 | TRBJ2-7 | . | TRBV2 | CASRGQGEDEQYF | TGTGCCAGCAGAGGACAGGGCGAGGACGAGCAGTACTTC
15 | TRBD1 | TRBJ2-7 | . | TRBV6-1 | CASSLAGGPDYEQYF | TGTGCCAGCAGTTTGGCAGGGGGACCGGACTACGAGCAGTACTTC
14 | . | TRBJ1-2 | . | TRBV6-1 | CASSERRRAKSYTF | TGTGCCAGCAGTGAACGTCGCAGGGCCAAAAGCTACACCTTC
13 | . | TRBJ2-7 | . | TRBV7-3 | CASGRGSSYEQYF | TGTGCCAGCGGCCGGGGAAGCTCCTACGAGCAGTACTTC
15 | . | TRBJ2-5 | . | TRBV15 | CATSRDRQVQETQYF | TGTGCCACCAGCAGAGATCGACAGGTCCAAGAGACCCAGTACTTC
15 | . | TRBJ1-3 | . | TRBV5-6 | CASSSPPRFGNTIYF | TGTGCCAGCAGCTCGCCACCGAGGTTTGGAAACACCATATATTTT
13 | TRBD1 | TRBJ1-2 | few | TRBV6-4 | CASGTGLNYGYTF | TGTGCCAGCGGGACAGGGCTTAACTATGGCTACACCTTC